Listed below are T cell receptor beta chains from one sample, sequenced in a study of glioma-infiltrating T cells. MiXCR, run by TCRdb on the multiplex PCR reads, gives a single entry per CDR3 protein. Of 150,000 to 200,000 distinct CDR3 sequences listed, over 25% were seen once; the top ten hold 20% to 25%. The specimen sequenced was glioma tissue, nonneoplastic brain tissue, or PBMCs (not recorded which). The receptor set was obtained from a human donor with low-grade glioma or glioblastoma, undergoing nonglioma brain surgery, or in good health (not recorded which). Each CDR3 is given without its conserved first and last residue. Each record gives: D gene, V gene, CDR3 protein. D genes are given only for firm matches.

>NA|TRBV12-3/TRBV12-4
ASSQQVANNEQF
>NA|TRBV5-4
ASSSLGQHEQY
>NA|TRBV27
ASSSSGAGSYNEQF
>NA|TRBV15
AIRTAGTETQY
>NA|TRBV28
ASRQSSGSGNTIY
>NA|TRBV6-1
ASSPIPEPGSSYNEQF
>TRBD1|TRBV9
ASSLGGTAANYGYT
>TRBD1|TRBV7-2
ASSSRRQGAYNEQF
>NA|TRBV4-1
ASSQDEGLNHSPLH
>TRBD2|TRBV12-3/TRBV12-4
APPPREVPYEQY
>NA|TRBV7-9
ASSWDTGGAGIVAEAF
>TRBD1|TRBV28
ASSLSQPGQGSYGYT
>NA|TRBV7-3
ASSLDSIVGELF
>NA|TRBV20-1
SVPHVASSYNEQF
>TRBD2|TRBV12-3/TRBV12-4
ASRPSGPDTQY
>TRBD2|TRBV6-2/TRBV6-3
ASSPHSGRDYEQY
>NA|TRBV7-2
ASSFPGTQY
>NA|TRBV7-9
ASSQPSYETQY
>TRBD1|TRBV4-2
ASSQRTTGTGANEQF
>TRBD1|TRBV27
ASSFSIGTGLTYGYT
>TRBD1|TRBV10-3
AISLDRGSATDTQY
>NA|TRBV29-1
SVEENTEAF
>TRBD2|TRBV20-1
SARLAVYNEQL
>TRBD1|TRBV7-9
ASSMIQGTQETQY
>NA|TRBV28
ASRLGGTDTQY
>NA|TRBV18
ASSPRGGNQPRH
>NA|TRBV7-2
ASSRVRGSQETQY
>TRBD1|TRBV20-1
SARDGTKGALGQPQH
>TRBD2|TRBV6-2/TRBV6-3
ASSRSSGANTGELF
>NA|TRBV12-3/TRBV12-4
ASSPRTTDEQF
>TRBD1|TRBV7-9
ASSLGQGSGGEKLF
>NA|TRBV7-9
ASIPTGTYEQY
>NA|TRBV4-2
ASSQMIWDEQF
>NA|TRBV5-1
ASSNGGTDTQY
>TRBD2|TRBV19
SSSRIRGDNEQF
>NA|TRBV9
ASSVERGTQY
>NA|TRBV7-8
ASSLLAENGEAF
>NA|TRBV29-1
SVAGQETQY
>TRBD2|TRBV12-3/TRBV12-4
ASRETSGITGELF
>TRBD2|TRBV6-1
ASRATSGVGELF
>TRBD1|TRBV4-1
ASSQDGQVTGELF
>NA|TRBV6-1
ASSTPTGPSQPQH
>NA|TRBV6-6
ASSSLYGPTYEQY
>TRBD1|TRBV11-1
ASSLAGQFQETQY
>NA|TRBV4-3
ASSLEGGTDTQY
>NA|TRBV24-1
ATKTYEQY
>NA|TRBV11-2
ASSRGSPTYEQY
>NA|TRBV25-1
AHSPPGHPANTEAF
>TRBD2|TRBV19
ASSTQSGSYEQY
>NA|TRBV18
ASSPPCSASSYNEQF
>NA|TRBV10-3
AISTGNEKLF
>NA|TRBV7-2
ASSLGQSTGSQY
>TRBD1|TRBV6-1
ASSEADRGDEQY
>NA|TRBV7-3
ASSLGGGGSDEHY
>TRBD2|TRBV3-1
ASSQLSGSASYNEQF
>NA|TRBV12-5
ASGLIGAIGYT
>TRBD2|TRBV3-1
ASSPTSGRVQETQY
>TRBD1|TRBV18
ASSQRQGRYEQY